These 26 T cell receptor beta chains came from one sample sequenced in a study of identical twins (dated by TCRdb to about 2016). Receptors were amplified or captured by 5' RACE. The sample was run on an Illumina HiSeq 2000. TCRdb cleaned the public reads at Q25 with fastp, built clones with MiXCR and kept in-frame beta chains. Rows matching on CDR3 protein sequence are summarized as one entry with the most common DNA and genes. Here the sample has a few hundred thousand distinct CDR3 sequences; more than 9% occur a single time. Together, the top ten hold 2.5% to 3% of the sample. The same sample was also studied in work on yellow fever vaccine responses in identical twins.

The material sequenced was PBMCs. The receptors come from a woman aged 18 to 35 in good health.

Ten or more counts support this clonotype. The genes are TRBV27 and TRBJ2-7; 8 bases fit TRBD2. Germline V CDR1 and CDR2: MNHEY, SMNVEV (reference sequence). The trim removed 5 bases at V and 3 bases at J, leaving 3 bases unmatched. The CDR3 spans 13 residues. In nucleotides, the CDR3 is TGTGCCAGCAGTGGCCGGGAGGGCTACGAGCAGTACTTC. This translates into CASSGREGYEQYF.

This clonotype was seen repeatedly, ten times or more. The CDR3 here is CAHQSGAGGYNEQFF. The CDR3 nucleotides read TGTGCCCATCAAAGTGGAGCGGGAGGTTACAATGAGCAGTTCTTC. The chain is built from TRBV10-3 and TRBJ2-1, with 9 bases fitting TRBD2. The V segment lost 11 bases and the J segment 4 bases; nucleotides outside the gene matches: 12. CDR3 length equals 15 residues. Germline CDR1 and CDR2: ENHRY and SYGVKD.

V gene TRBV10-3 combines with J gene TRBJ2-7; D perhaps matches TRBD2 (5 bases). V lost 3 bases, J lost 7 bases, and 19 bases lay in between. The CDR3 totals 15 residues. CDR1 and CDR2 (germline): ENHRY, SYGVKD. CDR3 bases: TGTGCCATCAGTGATTCTAGCAGTCCCGCCGCGGAGCAGTACTTC. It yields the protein CAISDSSSPAAEQYF.

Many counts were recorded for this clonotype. CDR3 protein: CASSTGYPYNEQFF. CDR3 nucleotide sequence: TGTGCCAGTAGCACAGGGTACCCCTACAATGAGCAGTTCTTC. The chain links TRBV19 to TRBJ2-1; D is perhaps TRBD1 (6 bases). This CDR3 contains 14 residues. Trimming removed 6 bases at V and 2 bases at J, with 11 bases between. Germline CDR1 LNHDA, CDR2 SQIVND (reference sequence).

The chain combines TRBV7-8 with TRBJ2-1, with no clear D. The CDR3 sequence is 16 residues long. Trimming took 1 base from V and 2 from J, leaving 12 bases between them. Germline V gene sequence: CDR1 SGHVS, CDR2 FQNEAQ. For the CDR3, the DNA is TGTGCCAGCAGCTTAGGTGGGGTGTTGACCTACAATGAGCAGTTCTTC. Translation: CASSLGGVLTYNEQFF.

This CDR3 reads CASSAGELSYNEQFF. CDR3 nucleotide sequence: TGTGCCAGCAGCGCCGGGGAGCTATCCTACAATGAGCAGTTCTTC. The chain couples TRBV11-3 to TRBJ2-1; the D gene is possibly TRBD2 (5 bases). CDR3 length: 15 amino acids. V shed 5 bases and J shed 1 base, with 12 bases lying between them. Germline loops: CDR1 SGHNT, CDR2 YENEEA.

CDR3 sequence: CASPNEQFF. In nucleotides, the CDR3 is TGTGCCAGCCCTAATGAGCAGTTCTTC. The J gene is TRBJ2-1, the V gene TRBV7-9, with no clear D. Germline-derived CDR1 and CDR2 are SEHNR and FQNEAQ (reference sequence). The germline V and J ends were trimmed by 8 bases and 7 bases, with 3 bases remaining between them. This CDR3 region has 9 residues.

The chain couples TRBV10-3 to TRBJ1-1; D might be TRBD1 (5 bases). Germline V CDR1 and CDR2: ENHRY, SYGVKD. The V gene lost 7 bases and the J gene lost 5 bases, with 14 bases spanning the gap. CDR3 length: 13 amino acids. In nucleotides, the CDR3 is TGTGCCATCACCGAGGGGCGGGGGACTGAAGCTTTCTTT. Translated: CAITEGRGTEAFF.

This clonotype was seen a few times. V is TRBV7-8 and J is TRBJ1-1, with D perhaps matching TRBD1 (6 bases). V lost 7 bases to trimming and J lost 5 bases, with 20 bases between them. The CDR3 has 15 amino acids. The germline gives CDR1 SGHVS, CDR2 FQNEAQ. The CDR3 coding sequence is TGTGCCAGCACCTTTAGAGAGGGCAGGGGAACTGAAGCTTTCTTT. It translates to CASTFREGRGTEAFF. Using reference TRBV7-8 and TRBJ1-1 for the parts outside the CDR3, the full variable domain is GAGVSQSPRYKVAKRGQDVALRCDPISGHVSLFWYQQALGQGPEFLTYFQNEAQLDKSGLPSDRFFAERPEGSVSTLKIQRTQQEDSAVYLCASTFREGRGTEAFFGQGTRLTVV.

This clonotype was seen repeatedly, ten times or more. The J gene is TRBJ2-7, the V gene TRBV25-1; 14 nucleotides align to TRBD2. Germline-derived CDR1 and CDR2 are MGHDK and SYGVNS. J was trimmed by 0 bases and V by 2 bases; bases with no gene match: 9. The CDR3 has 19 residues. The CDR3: CASSEVIGLAGGSSYEQYF. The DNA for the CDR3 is TGTGCCAGCAGTGAAGTAATAGGACTAGCGGGAGGCAGCTCCTACGAGCAGTACTTC.

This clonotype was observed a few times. The CDR3 protein is CASSFWARNTEAFF. The CDR3 DNA reads as TGTGCCAGCAGCTTCTGGGCGAGGAACACTGAAGCTTTCTTT. J is TRBJ1-1 and V is TRBV5-4; D unresolved. The CDR3 is made up of 14 amino acids. CDR1 is SGHNT, CDR2 YYREEE, per germline (reference sequence). V was clipped by 2 bases and J by 1 base, with 9 bases between them.

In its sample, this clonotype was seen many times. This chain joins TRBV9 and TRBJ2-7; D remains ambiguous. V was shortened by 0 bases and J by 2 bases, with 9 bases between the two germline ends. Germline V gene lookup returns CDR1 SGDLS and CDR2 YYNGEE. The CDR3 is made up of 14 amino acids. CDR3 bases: TGTGCCAGCAGCGTAGCCTCGTCGCCCTACGAGCAGTACTTC. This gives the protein CASSVASSPYEQYF.

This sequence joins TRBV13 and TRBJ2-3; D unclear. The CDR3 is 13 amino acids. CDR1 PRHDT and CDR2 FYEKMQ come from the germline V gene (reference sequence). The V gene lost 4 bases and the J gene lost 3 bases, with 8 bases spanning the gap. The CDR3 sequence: CASSWKTTDTQYF. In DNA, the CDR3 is TGTGCCAGCAGCTGGAAGACTACAGATACGCAGTATTTT.

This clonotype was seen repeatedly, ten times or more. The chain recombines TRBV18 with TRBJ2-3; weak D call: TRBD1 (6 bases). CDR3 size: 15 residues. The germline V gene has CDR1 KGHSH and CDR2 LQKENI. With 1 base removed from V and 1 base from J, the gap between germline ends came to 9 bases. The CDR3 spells CASSPQGQRTDTQYF. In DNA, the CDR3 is TGTGCCAGCTCACCACAAGGACAGCGCACAGATACGCAGTATTTT.

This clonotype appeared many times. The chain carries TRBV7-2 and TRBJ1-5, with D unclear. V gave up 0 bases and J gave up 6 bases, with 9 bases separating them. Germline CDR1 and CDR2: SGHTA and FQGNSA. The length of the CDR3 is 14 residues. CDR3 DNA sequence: TGTGCCAGCAGCTTAGCGGGAGTTGGTCAGCCCCAGCATTTT. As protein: CASSLAGVGQPQHF.

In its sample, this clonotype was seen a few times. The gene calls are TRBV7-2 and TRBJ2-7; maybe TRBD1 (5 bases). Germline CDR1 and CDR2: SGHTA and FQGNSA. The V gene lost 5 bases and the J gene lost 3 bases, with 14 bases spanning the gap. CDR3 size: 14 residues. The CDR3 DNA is TGTGCCAGCAGCACACGACAGCCCGTCTACGAGCAGTACTTC. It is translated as CASSTRQPVYEQYF.

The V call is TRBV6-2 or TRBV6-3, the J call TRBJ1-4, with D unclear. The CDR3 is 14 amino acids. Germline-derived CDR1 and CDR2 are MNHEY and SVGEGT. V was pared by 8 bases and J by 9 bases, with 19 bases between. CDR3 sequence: CASEDPRAEKKLFF. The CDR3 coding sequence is TGTGCCAGCGAGGACCCGCGGGCCGAGAAAAAACTGTTTTTT.

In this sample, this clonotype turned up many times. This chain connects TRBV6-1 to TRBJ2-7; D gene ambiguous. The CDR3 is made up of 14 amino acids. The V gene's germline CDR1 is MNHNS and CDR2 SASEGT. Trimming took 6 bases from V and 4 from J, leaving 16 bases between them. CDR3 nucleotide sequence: TGTGCCAGCAGAGCCGACTTTAACCTGTACGAGCAGTACTTC. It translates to CASRADFNLYEQYF.

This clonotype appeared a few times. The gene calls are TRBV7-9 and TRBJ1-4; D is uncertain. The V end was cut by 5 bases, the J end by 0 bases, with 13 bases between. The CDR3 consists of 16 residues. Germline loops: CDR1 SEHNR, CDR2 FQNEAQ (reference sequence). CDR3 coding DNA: TGTGCCAGCAGCCACGGTGGGAGAACAACTAATGAAAAACTGTTTTTT. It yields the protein CASSHGGRTTNEKLFF.

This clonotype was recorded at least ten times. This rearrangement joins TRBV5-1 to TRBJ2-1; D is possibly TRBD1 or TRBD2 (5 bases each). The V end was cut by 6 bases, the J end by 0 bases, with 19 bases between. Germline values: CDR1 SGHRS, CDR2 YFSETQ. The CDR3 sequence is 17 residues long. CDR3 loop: CASNQGMGTSSYNEQFF. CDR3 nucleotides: TGCGCCAGCAATCAGGGAATGGGAACTAGCTCCTACAATGAGCAGTTCTTC.

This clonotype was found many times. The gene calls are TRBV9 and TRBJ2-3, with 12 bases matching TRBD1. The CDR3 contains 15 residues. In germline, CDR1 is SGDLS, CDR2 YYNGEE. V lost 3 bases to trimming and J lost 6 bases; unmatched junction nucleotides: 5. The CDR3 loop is CASSARDRGLDTQYF. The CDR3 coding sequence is TGTGCCAGCAGCGCTCGGGACAGGGGGCTTGATACGCAGTATTTT.

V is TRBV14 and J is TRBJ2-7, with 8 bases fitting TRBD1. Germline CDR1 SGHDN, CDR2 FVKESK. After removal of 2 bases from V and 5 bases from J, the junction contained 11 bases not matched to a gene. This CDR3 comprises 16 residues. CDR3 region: CASSQLGTGGPDEQYF. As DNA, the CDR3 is TGTGCCAGCAGCCAACTAGGGACAGGAGGCCCGGACGAGCAGTACTTC. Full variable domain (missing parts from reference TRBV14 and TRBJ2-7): EAGVTQFPSHSVIEKGQTVTLRCDPISGHDNLYWYRRVMGKEIKFLLHFVKESKQDESGMPNNRFLAERTGGTYSTLKVQPAELEDSGVYFCASSQLGTGGPDEQYFGPGTRLTVT.

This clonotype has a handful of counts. The CDR3 sequence: CASGWGRDSPLHF. The CDR3 coding sequence is TGTGCCAGCGGATGGGGGCGGGATTCACCCCTCCACTTT. This sequence joins TRBV6-6 and TRBJ1-6, with TRBD1 as a possible D gene (6 bases). In germline, CDR1 is MNHNY, CDR2 SVGAGI (reference sequence). Trimming cost V 8 bases and J 8 bases, with 13 bases left between them. There are 13 residues in the CDR3.

Here the CDR3 DNA reads TGTGCCAGCAGCGACCCGGGGACAGGGGGCCGTCAGCCCCAGCATTTT. It specifies CASSDPGTGGRQPQHF. The V and J genes are TRBV12-3 or TRBV12-4 and TRBJ1-5; 12 nucleotides align to TRBD1. CDR3 length: 16 amino acids. J was trimmed by 6 bases and V by 6 bases; bases with no gene match: 9.

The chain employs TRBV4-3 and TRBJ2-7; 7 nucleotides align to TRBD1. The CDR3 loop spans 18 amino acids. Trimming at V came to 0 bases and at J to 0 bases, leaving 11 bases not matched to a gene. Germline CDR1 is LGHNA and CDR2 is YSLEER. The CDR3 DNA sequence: TGCGCCAGCAGCCAAGACCTGGCGGACAGGAAAAACTCCTACGAGCAGTACTTC. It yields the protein CASSQDLADRKNSYEQYF.

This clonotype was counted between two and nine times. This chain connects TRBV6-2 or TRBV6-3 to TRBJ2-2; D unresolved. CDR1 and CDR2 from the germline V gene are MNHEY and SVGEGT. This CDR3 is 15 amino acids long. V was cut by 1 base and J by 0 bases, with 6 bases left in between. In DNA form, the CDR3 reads TGTGCCAGCAGTTACTACAGCGCGAACACCGGGGAGCTGTTTTTT. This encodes CASSYYSANTGELFF.